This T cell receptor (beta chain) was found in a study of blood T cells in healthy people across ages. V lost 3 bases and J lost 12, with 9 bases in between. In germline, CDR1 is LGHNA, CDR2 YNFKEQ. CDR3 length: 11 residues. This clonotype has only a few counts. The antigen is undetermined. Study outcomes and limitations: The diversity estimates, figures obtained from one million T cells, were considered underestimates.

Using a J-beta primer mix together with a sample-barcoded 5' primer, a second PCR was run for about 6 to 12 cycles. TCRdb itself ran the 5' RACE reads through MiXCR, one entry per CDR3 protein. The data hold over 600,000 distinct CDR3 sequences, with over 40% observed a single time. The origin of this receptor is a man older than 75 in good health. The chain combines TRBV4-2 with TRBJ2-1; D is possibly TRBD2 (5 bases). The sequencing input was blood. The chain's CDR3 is CASSQGSRQFF. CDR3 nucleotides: TGTGCCAGCAGCCAGGGGAGCAGGCAGTTCTTC.